The next 32 T cell receptor beta chains were all read from a single sample in a study of T cell clonality in common variable immunodeficiency. Overall study results and limits: Reportedly, TCR beta sequences from common variable immunodeficiency showed fewer deletions and N-nucleotide insertions.

The repertoire was sequenced with immunoSEQ multiplex PCR; TCRdb's copy has only in-frame clones and lacks some. The sample presents about 34,000 clones, none singletons. These receptors have no known antigen. What was sequenced was peripheral blood mononuclear cells. These receptors all come from a human donor with common variable immunodeficiency.

This clone was counted a few times. The DNA ends 3 residues before the CDR3 does, and the rest of the CDR3 is filled in from the germline J gene. This sequence joins TRBV19 and TRBJ2-1; TRBD1 matches 12 bases. After removal of 6 bases from V and 8 bases from J, the junction contained 8 bases not matched to a gene. The germline V gene encodes CDR1 LNHDA and CDR2 SQIVND (reference sequence). This CDR3 has 15 amino acids. The CDR3 DNA, read in part, is TGTGCCAGTAGCTTTACCGGGACAGGGGGCTATGAG. This translates into CASSFTGTGGYE. In full, the CDR3 is CASSFTGTGGYEQFF.

The table lists this clone with a few counts. The observed sequence ends 3 residues before the CDR3 terminus, with the missing tail filled in from the germline J gene. This chain links TRBV19 with TRBJ2-3; TRBD1 matches at 7 bases. This CDR3 contains 14 residues. Germline V gene lookup returns CDR1 LNHDA and CDR2 SQIVND (reference sequence). Trimming cost V 10 bases and J 8 bases; bases outside gene matches: 15. CDR3 protein: CATSAGTARTTQYF. CDR3 DNA, as far as it was read: TGTGCCACTTCCGCTGGGACAGCCCGGACTACG.

This clone has a handful of counts. The CDR3 end falls 3 residues outside the read, so it is completed with the germline J gene. V is TRBV20-1 and J is TRBJ2-5; 10 bases align to TRBD2. There are 16 residues in the CDR3. With V trimmed by 0 bases and J by 4 bases, 8 bases remained unmatched. CDR1 DFQATT and CDR2 SNEGSKA come from the germline V gene (reference sequence). CDR3 DNA (partial): TGCAGTGCTAGAGATCTAGCGGGAGTTTGGGGAGAGACC. Encoded protein: CSARDLAGVWGET. The full CDR3 protein is CSARDLAGVWGETQYF.

A note on this clone: The read stops 3 residues short of the end of the CDR3; the missing end is completed from the germline J gene. J is TRBJ2-7 and V is TRBV19; a possible D gene is TRBD2 (5 bases). The CDR3 is made up of 13 amino acids. The V gene lost 10 bases and the J gene lost 4 bases, with 17 bases spanning the gap. The germline V gene encodes CDR1 LNHDA and CDR2 SQIVND (reference sequence). CDR3 bases read: TGTGCCATTTCAAGCGGTCCCGGATACGAG. Translation: CAISSGPGYE. The full CDR3 reads CAISSGPGYEQYF.

This clone has a handful of counts. The missing CDR3 end, 3 residues past where the read stops, is filled in from the germline J gene. This chain joins TRBV19 and TRBJ1-1; a possible D gene is TRBD1 (5 bases). From germline, CDR1 is LNHDA and CDR2 SQIVND (reference sequence). The V and J ends lost 2 bases and 3 bases respectively, with 16 bases between them. The CDR3 covers 16 residues. The DNA read from the CDR3 is TGTGCCAGTAGTATATTGGCCAGGGTTTTCGACACTGAA. This encodes CASSILARVFDTE. The CDR3 reads in full as CASSILARVFDTEAFF.

Of note for this clone: Read sequence stops 3 residues before the CDR3 end, and the germline J gene provides the missing end. The V gene is TRBV5-4, the J gene TRBJ2-7; 10 nucleotides align to TRBD1. The V gene end was trimmed by 4 bases and the J gene end by 3 bases; junction bases not matched to a gene: 4. This CDR3 spans 14 amino acids. Germline CDR1 is SGHNT and CDR2 is YYREEE (reference sequence). CDR3 DNA (partial): TGTGCCAGCAGCGTCGACAGGGGGCTCTACGAG. Translated, it gives CASSVDRGLYE. The CDR3 as a whole reads CASSVDRGLYEQYF.

This clone was seen many times. The CDR3 goes on 3 residues after the read ends, and that part is filled in from the germline J gene. The V call is TRBV20-1, the J call TRBJ2-2, with D perhaps being TRBD1 or TRBD2 (6 bases each). The CDR3 loop spans 15 amino acids. The germline V gene has CDR1 DFQATT and CDR2 SNEGSKA (reference sequence). The germline V and J ends were trimmed by 7 bases and 0 bases, with 15 bases remaining between them. CDR3 DNA (partial): TGCAGTGTCCCGGGGAGGACAGCGAACACCGGGGAG. It encodes CSVPGRTANTGE. In full, the CDR3 is CSVPGRTANTGELFF.

This clone was counted at least ten times. The sequenced fragment ends 3 residues before the CDR3 boundary, so the rest is inferred from the germline J gene. This chain links TRBV5-3 with TRBJ2-1, with TRBD2 matching over 10 bases. TRBV5-3 qualifies as an ORF whose function is uncertain. After removal of 3 bases from V and 5 bases from J, the junction contained 5 bases not matched to a gene. The CDR3 sequence is 15 residues long. Incomplete CDR3 DNA: TGTGCCAGAAGCTGGGTAGCGGGAGGCAACAATGAG. Translation: CARSWVAGGNNE. The full CDR3 sequence reads CARSWVAGGNNEQFF.

As regards this clone: The CDR3 end lies 3 residues beyond the end of the read and is filled in from the germline J gene. The rearrangement joins TRBV2 to TRBJ1-6, with 7 bases matching TRBD1. The CDR3 totals 14 residues. V shed 11 bases and J 7 bases; nucleotides not matched to a gene: 11. The germline V gene encodes CDR1 SNHLY and CDR2 FYNNEI. CDR3 bases read: TGTGCCGTCCAGGGGGATAGGGGGAATTCACCC. Translation gives CAVQGDRGNSP. The whole CDR3 sequence is CAVQGDRGNSPLHF. The variable domain in full, completed from reference TRBV2 and TRBJ1-6, reads EPEVTQTPSHQVTQMGQEVILRCVPISNHLYFYWYRQILGQKVEFLVSFYNNEISEKSEIFDDQFSVERPDGSNFTLKIRSTKLEDSAMYFCAVQGDRGNSPLHFGNGTRLTVT.

This clone was seen ten or more times. Coverage ceases 3 residues before the CDR3 finishes, and the germline J gene fills in the end. This chain links TRBV5-1 with TRBJ2-2; the match to TRBD2 covers 13 bases. The CDR3 length is 19 residues. Per germline, CDR1 SGHRS and CDR2 YFSETQ. The V gene end was trimmed by 4 bases and the J gene end by 5 bases; junction bases not matched to a gene: 14. The sequenced part of the CDR3 DNA is TGCGCCAGCAGCATACCGGGACTAGCGGGAACCTCAGGAACCGGGGAG. It is translated as CASSIPGLAGTSGTGE. The entire CDR3 reads CASSIPGLAGTSGTGELFF.

This clone was counted ten times or more. The read halts 3 residues ahead of the CDR3 end, with the missing end drawn from the germline J gene. The J gene is TRBJ2-3, the V gene TRBV20-1; TRBD2 aligns across 13 bases. J was trimmed by 2 bases and V by 2 bases; bases with no gene match: 4. The CDR3 is 16 residues long. Germline lookup yields CDR1 DFQATT and CDR2 SNEGSKA (reference sequence). CDR3: CSARLTSGRDTDTQYF. CDR3 DNA (partial): TGCAGTGCTAGACTAACTAGCGGGAGGGACACAGATACG.

This clone was seen at least ten times. The CDR3 end falls 3 residues outside the read, so it is completed with the germline J gene. This chain connects TRBV6-4 to TRBJ2-3; 9 bases agree with TRBD2. CDR3 length: 16 amino acids. V gave up 0 bases and J gave up 4 bases; unmatched junction bases: 5. Germline V gives CDR1 MRHNA, CDR2 SNTAGT. CDR3 sequence: CASSDSGTSRPDTQYF. The part of the CDR3 DNA that was read is TGTGCCAGCAGTGACTCTGGGACTAGCCGCCCAGATACG.

This clone came up a few times. Coverage ceases 3 residues before the CDR3 finishes, and the germline J gene fills in the end. The V and J genes are TRBV2 and TRBJ2-3, with TRBD1 identical over 8 bases. Germline CDR1 SNHLY, CDR2 FYNNEI. V lost 8 bases, J lost 8 bases, and 6 bases stayed unmatched. This CDR3 has 12 residues. Partial CDR3 DNA: TGTGCCAGCCACGGGACAGGCCTTACG. Protein sequence: CASHGTGLT. The whole CDR3 reads CASHGTGLTQYF.

As concerns this clone: The read halts 3 residues ahead of the CDR3 end, with the missing end drawn from the germline J gene. The V call is TRBV19, the J call TRBJ1-5; 8 bases are a match to TRBD1. The J segment lost 6 bases and the V segment lost 3 bases, leaving 10 bases of the junction unmatched. The CDR3 spans 16 residues. Germline-derived CDR1 and CDR2 are LNHDA and SQIVND (reference sequence). CDR3 DNA, as far as it was read: TGTGCCAGTAGTATCACCGGGACAGGTGATCGTCAGCCC. Residues: CASSITGTGDRQP. The whole CDR3 is CASSITGTGDRQPQHF.

On this clone: The read falls 3 residues short of the CDR3 end, and the missing part is taken from the germline J gene. This rearrangement joins TRBV6-1 to TRBJ2-2; tentative D call: TRBD1 (6 bases). V lost 4 bases and J lost 5, with 8 bases in between. Looked up from germline, CDR1 is MNHNS and CDR2 is SASEGT. The CDR3 is made up of 13 amino acids. CDR3 amino acids: CASSGTATGELFF. The CDR3 bases that were read are TGTGCCAGCAGTGGGACAGCTACCGGGGAG.

This clone was found many times. The DNA ends 3 residues before the CDR3 does, and the rest of the CDR3 is filled in from the germline J gene. The gene calls are TRBV7-3 and TRBJ2-7, with 9 bases identical to TRBD2. Losses at the gene ends were 2 bases for V and 0 bases for J; bases not matched to a gene: 2. Germline loops: CDR1 SGHTA, CDR2 FQGTGA. The CDR3 runs 15 residues. Partial CDR3 DNA: TGTGCCAGCAGCTTAGGTAGCGGGAGCTCCTACGAG. Protein product: CASSLGSGSSYE. The full CDR3 protein reads CASSLGSGSSYEQYF.

This clone was recorded a few times. With the read ending 3 residues before the CDR3 end, the germline J gene is used to fill in that end. This chain joins TRBV7-2 and TRBJ2-5; 9 nucleotides line up with TRBD2. This CDR3 has 15 amino acids. Germline CDR1 is SGHTA and CDR2 is FQGNSA. V lost 5 bases to trimming and J lost 3 bases; unmatched junction nucleotides: 7. The CDR3 DNA, read in part, is TGTGCCAGCAGCCCATACCCTAGCGGGAAAGAGACC. Amino acids: CASSPYPSGKET. The complete CDR3 sequence is CASSPYPSGKETQYF.

By its share, this clone is medium-sized. The read comes to an end 3 residues before the CDR3 does, leaving the germline J gene to fill in the end. V gene TRBV27 combines with J gene TRBJ2-1, with D perhaps matching TRBD2 (5 bases). Deletions cut 5 bases from V and 4 bases from J, with 15 bases between. Looked up from germline, CDR1 is MNHEY and CDR2 is SMNVEV (reference sequence). The CDR3 is 15 residues long. CDR3 protein: CASSLSRTFYNEQFF. Partial CDR3 DNA: TGTGCCAGCAGTCTCTCACGGACTTTTTACAATGAG.

Comment on this clone: Read sequence stops 3 residues before the CDR3 end, and the germline J gene provides the missing end. The chain has TRBV18 and TRBJ1-5; a possible D gene is TRBD1 (6 bases). The germline gives CDR1 KGHSH, CDR2 LQKENI. V was shortened by 4 bases and J by 0 bases, with 10 bases between the two germline ends. The length of the CDR3 is 15 residues. The part of the CDR3 DNA that was read is TGTGCCAGCTCACTAAGAGGGGGTAGCAATCAGCCC. It codes for CASSLRGGSNQP. The entire CDR3 is CASSLRGGSNQPQHF.

This clone occurred many times. Read data end 3 residues before the CDR3 end; the end is taken from the germline J gene. V gene TRBV20-1 combines with J gene TRBJ1-3; D unclear. Germline CDR1 reads DFQATT; CDR2 reads SNEGSKA (reference sequence). There are 14 residues in the CDR3. V was trimmed by 6 bases and J by 4 bases, leaving 16 bases between them. The chain's CDR3 is CSAREGPLGNTIYF. Partial CDR3 DNA: TGCAGTGCCCGCGAGGGTCCGTTAGGAAACACC.

With regard to this clone: The observed sequence ends 3 residues before the CDR3 terminus, with the missing tail filled in from the germline J gene. This chain connects TRBV6-2 or TRBV6-3 to TRBJ2-5; 8 nucleotides agree with TRBD1. V shed 2 bases, J shed 4 bases, and the junction held 9 bases outside the gene matches. This CDR3 is built from 16 residues. The germline CDR1 and CDR2 sequences are MNHEY and SVGEGT. The CDR3 is CASSYVRRGPGETQYF. The DNA read from the CDR3 is TGTGCCAGCAGTTACGTTCGCAGGGGGCCCGGAGAGACC.

The CDR3 sequence is CASSSGVQDGYTF. The CDR3 bases that were read are TGTGCCAGCAGCTCGGGGGTTCAGGATGGC. This chain links TRBV11-2 with TRBJ1-2; tentatively, D is TRBD1 (5 bases). The read falls 3 residues short of the CDR3 end, and the missing part is taken from the germline J gene. This CDR3 comprises 13 residues. The germline V gene encodes CDR1 SGHAT and CDR2 FQNNGV. V shed 4 bases and J shed 6 bases, with 12 bases lying between them.

This clone showed up just a few times. The observed sequence ends 3 residues before the CDR3 terminus, with the missing tail filled in from the germline J gene. The chain employs TRBV20-1 and TRBJ2-7; 7 bases are shared with TRBD2. CDR1 is DFQATT, CDR2 SNEGSKA, per germline (reference sequence). Trimming cost V 0 bases and J 3 bases; bases outside gene matches: 5. This CDR3 comprises 14 residues. CDR3 DNA (partial): TGCAGTGCTAGAGATCGGGCTAGCGGCTACGAG. Translation gives CSARDRASGYE. The entire CDR3 sequence reads CSARDRASGYEQYF.

About this clone itself: The CDR3 end lies 3 residues beyond the end of the read and is filled in from the germline J gene. J is TRBJ1-3 and V is TRBV30; weak D call: TRBD1 (6 bases). The CDR3 sequence is 13 residues long. The V and J ends lost 7 bases and 3 bases respectively, with 13 bases between them. Germline assignment: CDR1 GTSNPN and CDR2 SVGIG (reference sequence). The CDR3 region is CASTGVHGNTIYF. The sequenced CDR3 bases are TGTGCCTCGACAGGCGTCCATGGAAACACC.

This clone came up many times. The read ends 3 residues before the CDR3 terminus; that terminus is restored from the germline J gene. This rearrangement joins TRBV6-1 to TRBJ1-2; D is perhaps TRBD1 (5 bases). The CDR3 has 13 residues. CDR1 is MNHNS, CDR2 SASEGT, per germline. V was cut by 4 bases and J by 3 bases, with 9 bases left in between. This chain's CDR3 is CASSGRADYGYTF. The sequenced part of the CDR3 DNA is TGTGCCAGCAGTGGCAGGGCAGACTATGGC.

There are many counts of this clone. The sequence runs out 3 residues before the end of the CDR3; the remainder is reconstructed from the germline J gene. The genes are TRBV20-1 and TRBJ2-3; 9 positions match TRBD1. This CDR3 is 14 amino acids long. CDR1 DFQATT and CDR2 SNEGSKA come from the germline V gene (reference sequence). V shed 8 bases, J shed 5 bases, and the junction held 11 bases outside the gene matches. The covered CDR3 bases are TGCAGTCCAAACCTCGGGACAGGGAAAGATACG. Its protein product is CSPNLGTGKDT. The whole CDR3 sequence is CSPNLGTGKDTQYF.

There are many counts of this clone. The read halts 3 residues ahead of the CDR3 end, with the missing end drawn from the germline J gene. The chain employs TRBV2 and TRBJ1-1, with D maybe TRBD1 (5 bases). The V end lost 1 base, the J end lost 1 base, and 10 bases lay between the germline ends. Germline lookup yields CDR1 SNHLY and CDR2 FYNNEI. The CDR3 consists of 15 residues. The covered CDR3 bases are TGTGCCAGCAGTGAAGGACCAGGGTGGAACACTGAA. This sequence encodes CASSEGPGWNTE. The CDR3 as a whole reads CASSEGPGWNTEAFF.

The table lists this clone with many counts. The read halts 3 residues ahead of the CDR3 end, with the missing end drawn from the germline J gene. This sequence joins TRBV6-1 and TRBJ1-4; D gene ambiguous. The CDR3 is made up of 14 amino acids. V lost 0 bases, J lost 8 bases, and 10 bases lay in between. Germline assignment: CDR1 MNHNS and CDR2 SASEGT. The sequenced CDR3 bases are TGTGCCAGCAGTGAAGCGCACTACAACGAAAAA. It translates to CASSEAHYNEK. The complete CDR3 reads CASSEAHYNEKLFF.

This clone was seen only a few times. The CDR3 end falls 3 residues outside the read, so it is completed with the germline J gene. This chain connects TRBV7-9 to TRBJ2-7; TRBD1 might be the D (6 bases). Germline assignment: CDR1 SEHNR and CDR2 FQNEAQ (reference sequence). The V gene lost 5 bases and the J gene lost 4 bases, with 15 bases spanning the gap. The CDR3 length is 14 residues. The CDR3 bases that were read are TGTGCCAGCAGCCTCCAACAGGGACCTTACGAG. Protein sequence: CASSLQQGPYE. The full CDR3 protein reads CASSLQQGPYEQYF.

This clone was recorded at least ten times. The read halts 3 residues ahead of the CDR3 end, with the missing end drawn from the germline J gene. The V call is TRBV30, the J call TRBJ1-4, with TRBD1 matching over 9 bases. The CDR3 is 14 residues long. Looked up from germline, CDR1 is GTSNPN and CDR2 is SVGIG (reference sequence). V lost 0 bases, J lost 8 bases, and 4 bases stayed unmatched. CDR3 DNA, as far as it was read: TGTGCCTGGAGTGTCGGACAGGGGCGGGAAAAA. The encoded protein is CAWSVGQGREK. The entire CDR3 protein reads CAWSVGQGREKLFF.

This clone was counted ten times or more. With the read ending 3 residues before the CDR3 end, the germline J gene is used to fill in that end. The chain links TRBV28 to TRBJ1-2; 12 positions match TRBD1. CDR3 size: 17 residues. Germline assignment: CDR1 MDHEN and CDR2 SYDVKM. CDR3 region: CASRLTAGTGGAGGYTF. The sequenced CDR3 bases are TGTGCCAGCAGACTCACGGCCGGGACAGGGGGCGCCGGGGGC.

This clone was seen at least ten times. Read sequence stops 3 residues before the CDR3 end, and the germline J gene provides the missing end. The V and J genes are TRBV20-1 and TRBJ2-1; D ambiguous. The CDR3 is made up of 18 amino acids. The germline V and J ends were trimmed by 3 bases and 1 base, with 22 bases remaining between them. Germline V gene data show CDR1 as DFQATT and CDR2 as SNEGSKA (reference sequence). The part of the CDR3 DNA that was read is TGCAGTGCTAGTGTTGGGCTATCCCACCCTTTATCCTACAATGAG. It is translated as CSASVGLSHPLSYNE. The full CDR3 reads CSASVGLSHPLSYNEQFF.